This T cell receptor beta chain came from a study of technical replicates of blood from several donors. The method was immunoSEQ multiplex PCR; TCRdb's version includes in-frame clones alone and lacks a portion of them. The sample lists some 68,000 clones, around 95% occurring once. Sequenced material: T cells isolated from PBMCs. The TCR comes from a human donor in good health.

The CDR3 DNA reads as TGTGCCAGCAGTGAGGAGGTAAATCAGCCCCAGCATTTT. Protein: CASSEEVNQPQHF. The rearrangement joins TRBV6-1 to TRBJ1-5; no definite D call. Germline lookup yields CDR1 MNHNS and CDR2 SASEGT. This CDR3 spans 13 amino acids. Trimming removed 3 bases from V and 4 bases from J, with 7 bases in between.